This T cell receptor beta chain was captured by sequencing in a study of T cells in Graves' hyperthyroidism and ophthalmopathy. Study-wide background: At the time of initial diagnosis and before any treatment, peripheral blood was collected. Study conclusions and caveats: The model identified upcoming ophthalmopathy a median approximately six months ahead of onset. Most thyroid clonotypes expanded above 0.001 were also detected in blood.

The study based diagnoses on clinical symptoms, serum thyroxine and TRAb, thyroid ultrasound and orbital computed tomography. To note about this clonotype: Its specificity is unknown.

Amplification yielded TCR beta CDR3 regions, with RNA transcripts as the source. TCR CDR3 underwent first-round RT-PCR with the HTBI primer set. TCRdb re-called the multiplex PCR reads through MiXCR, storing one row per CDR3 protein. The sample has some 500,000 distinct CDR3 sequences, 15% to 20% seen once; the top ten hold 25% to 30%. The clonotype was recovered from a woman in her thirties with Graves' ophthalmopathy. Sequenced sample: blood.

The CDR3 sequence: CASSPDRRRMNTEAFF. In nucleotides, the CDR3 is TGTGCCAGCAGCCCCGACAGGAGAAGAATGAACACTGAAGCTTTCTTT. The chain is built from TRBV6-1 and TRBJ1-1; possibly TRBD1 for D (6 bases). The V and J ends lost 6 bases and 0 bases respectively, with 17 bases between them. The CDR3 consists of 16 residues. Germline-derived CDR1 and CDR2 are MNHNS and SASEGT.